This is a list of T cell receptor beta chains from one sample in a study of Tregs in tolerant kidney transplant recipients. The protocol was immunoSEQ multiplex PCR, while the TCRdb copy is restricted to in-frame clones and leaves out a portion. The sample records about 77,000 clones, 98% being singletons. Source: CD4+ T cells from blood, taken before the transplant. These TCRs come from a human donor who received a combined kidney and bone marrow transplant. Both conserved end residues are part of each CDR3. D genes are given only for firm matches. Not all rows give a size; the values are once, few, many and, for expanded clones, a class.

DNA: TGCGCCAGCAGCCCCTCGGGGGTGACCTCACTGTTTTTT
CDR3: CASSPSGVTSLFF
J: TRBJ2-2
D: -
size: -
V: TRBV5-1

DNA: TGTGCCAGCAGTTTTTCGGTGACTATCGGTGGGGAGCTGTTTTTT
CDR3: CASSFSVTIGGELFF
J: TRBJ2-2
D: -
size: -
V: TRBV28

DNA: TGTGCCTGGAGTGGGGGCCCTAATGAAAAACTGTTTTTT
CDR3: CAWSGGPNEKLFF
J: TRBJ1-4
D: -
size: -
V: TRBV30

DNA: TGCGCCAGCAGCTTGGCCTCCGGGGAGCTGTTTTTT
CDR3: CASSLASGELFF
J: TRBJ2-2
D: -
size: once
V: TRBV5-1

DNA: TGTGCCAGCAGCTTAGTGAGACAGGGGATTTCCTACAATGAGCAGTTCTTC
CDR3: CASSLVRQGISYNEQFF
J: TRBJ2-1
D: TRBD1
size: -
V: TRBV7-9

DNA: TGTGCCGTTGACAGGGGCCCGAGCTCCTACAATGAGCAGTTCTTC
CDR3: CAVDRGPSSYNEQFF
J: TRBJ2-1
D: TRBD1
size: -
V: TRBV10-3

DNA: TGTGCCAGCAGGACAGGGATATACGAGCAGTACTTC
CDR3: CASRTGIYEQYF
J: TRBJ2-7
D: TRBD1
size: -
V: TRBV6-5

DNA: TGTGCCAGCAGTTTACCGGGTTCACCCCTCCACTTT
CDR3: CASSLPGSPLHF
J: TRBJ1-6
D: -
size: -
V: TRBV28

DNA: TGTGCCTGGAGACGGGTGAACACTGAAGCTTTCTTT
CDR3: CAWRRVNTEAFF
J: TRBJ1-1
D: -
size: -
V: TRBV30

DNA: TGCGCCAGCAGCGGACTAGCGGGAGATAAGGTTCAGTACTTC
CDR3: CASSGLAGDKVQYF
J: TRBJ2-7
D: TRBD2
size: -
V: TRBV5-1

DNA: TGTGCCAGCAGTTACTCTAGCGGCCGGCTGTACTTC
CDR3: CASSYSSGRLYF
J: TRBJ2-7
D: -
size: -
V: TRBV6-5

DNA: TGTGCCAGTACTTCGACAGGGGTCTTTACAAGCGAGCAGTACTTC
CDR3: CASTSTGVFTSEQYF
J: TRBJ2-7
D: TRBD1
size: once
V: TRBV19

DNA: TGTGCCAGCAGCGTTCTGACAGGCCCTAATTCACCCCTCCACTTT
CDR3: CASSVLTGPNSPLHF
J: TRBJ1-6
D: -
size: once
V: TRBV9

DNA: TGTGCCAGCAGCTTAGTAGCGGGCCCGGGTAATGAGCAGTTCTTC
CDR3: CASSLVAGPGNEQFF
J: TRBJ2-1
D: TRBD2
size: -
V: TRBV7-3

DNA: TGTGCCAGTAGTCCGACAGGGTCTGGGGCCAACGTCCTGACTTTC
CDR3: CASSPTGSGANVLTF
J: TRBJ2-6
D: TRBD1
size: -
V: TRBV19

DNA: TGCGCCAGCAGAACCCGGGGGGGCGACACCGGGGAGCTGTTTTTT
CDR3: CASRTRGGDTGELFF
J: TRBJ2-2
D: TRBD2
size: -
V: TRBV5-1

DNA: TGTGCCAGCAGCTTATTAGACTGGGGCCACGAGCAGTACTTC
CDR3: CASSLLDWGHEQYF
J: TRBJ2-7
D: -
size: -
V: TRBV7-9

DNA: TGTGCCAGCAGGGGTAAGACAGGACAAAGTACGGCCTACGAGCAGTACTTC
CDR3: CASRGKTGQSTAYEQYF
J: TRBJ2-7
D: -
size: -
V: TRBV7-2

DNA: TGCGCCAGCAGCCAAGGGAGGACCGGGCCACCCTATGGCTACACCTTC
CDR3: CASSQGRTGPPYGYTF
J: TRBJ1-2
D: -
size: -
V: TRBV4-1

DNA: TGTGCCAGTAGTATTCGCCGCGGGGGGTCCTACGAGCAGTACTTC
CDR3: CASSIRRGGSYEQYF
J: TRBJ2-7
D: TRBD2
size: -
V: TRBV19

DNA: TGTGCCGGCAGATCAAACAGGGGTGGCTACACCTTC
CDR3: CAGRSNRGGYTF
J: TRBJ1-2
D: TRBD1
size: -
V: TRBV30

DNA: TGTGCCAGCAGTTTATACAGAACGAACACTGAAGCTTTCTTT
CDR3: CASSLYRTNTEAFF
J: TRBJ1-1
D: -
size: -
V: TRBV27

DNA: TGTGCCAGCAGCTCCCCAAACCGAGACACCATATATTTT
CDR3: CASSSPNRDTIYF
J: TRBJ1-3
D: -
size: -
V: TRBV11-2

DNA: TGTGCCACCACTGACAGGGAGAACACTGAAGCTTTCTTT
CDR3: CATTDRENTEAFF
J: TRBJ1-1
D: TRBD1
size: -
V: TRBV15

DNA: TGCAGTGCCAGTAGCGGCAATGAGCAGTTCTTC
CDR3: CSASSGNEQFF
J: TRBJ2-1
D: -
size: -
V: TRBV20-1

DNA: TGTGCCAGCAGCCCGGGGGCTACAGGGGTTGGCTACACCTTC
CDR3: CASSPGATGVGYTF
J: TRBJ1-2
D: TRBD1
size: -
V: TRBV11-3

DNA: TGTGCCAGCAGTGACGTCAGTCCTAACTATGGCTACACCTTC
CDR3: CASSDVSPNYGYTF
J: TRBJ1-2
D: -
size: -
V: TRBV2

DNA: TGTGCCAGCAGCTTGGGGCCCCCAGGGGGCAGGGATCAGCCCCAGCATTTT
CDR3: CASSLGPPGGRDQPQHF
J: TRBJ1-5
D: TRBD1
size: -
V: TRBV7-8

DNA: TGTGCCTGGAGTGTTCAGGGCGTTCAGCCCCAGCATTTT
CDR3: CAWSVQGVQPQHF
J: TRBJ1-5
D: -
size: -
V: TRBV30

DNA: TGTGCCAGTACAACCCCTTTAGCCTTCATAGCGGGGGAACCCGAGTCCCAGTACTTC
CDR3: CASTTPLAFIAGEPESQYF
J: TRBJ2-5
D: TRBD2
size: -
V: TRBV19

DNA: TGTGCCACAGCGGTGGGGAATTACAATGAGCAGTTCTTC
CDR3: CATAVGNYNEQFF
J: TRBJ2-1
D: -
size: -
V: TRBV19

DNA: TGTGCCAGCAGCCAGCAGACAGGGACAGAGACCCAGTACTTC
CDR3: CASSQQTGTETQYF
J: TRBJ2-5
D: TRBD1
size: -
V: TRBV5-4

DNA: TGTGCCAGCTCTCGGAGGGGAGATCAGCCCCAGCATTTT
CDR3: CASSRRGDQPQHF
J: TRBJ1-5
D: -
size: -
V: TRBV18

DNA: TGTGCCAGCAGCTCTAGGGTAGGCCTAGCGGGCTACGAGCAGTACTTC
CDR3: CASSSRVGLAGYEQYF
J: TRBJ2-7
D: TRBD2
size: -
V: TRBV11-2

DNA: TGTGCCAGCAGCCAAGTTAAAGCGGGAGGGCCAGTTGGAGAGACCCAGTACTTC
CDR3: CASSQVKAGGPVGETQYF
J: TRBJ2-5
D: TRBD2
size: -
V: TRBV4-2